The 17 T cell receptor beta chains presented below share a single source sample, sequenced in a study of T cells in Graves' hyperthyroidism and ophthalmopathy. Authors of the study amplified TCR beta CDR3 regions from RNA transcripts. HTBI primers were employed in a first-round RT-PCR of the TCR CDR3. One entry per CDR3 protein, called by TCRdb with MiXCR from the multiplex PCR reads. The sample contains a few hundred thousand distinct CDR3 sequences, roughly 14% of which appear only once. The specimen sequenced was blood. These receptors were collected from a woman between 18 and 29 years old with Graves' hyperthyroidism that later progressed to Graves' ophthalmopathy.

A few counts support this clonotype. The V gene is TRBV11-2, the J gene TRBJ2-1, with 7 nucleotides matching TRBD2. The length of the CDR3 is 15 residues. Per germline, CDR1 SGHAT and CDR2 FQNNGV. V dropped 5 bases and J dropped 8; count of bases not matched to a gene: 12. CDR3 nucleotides: TGTGCCAGCAGCATGACTAGCTCCTCAGAGGATGAGCAGTTCTTC. This gives the protein CASSMTSSSEDEQFF.

This clonotype came up a few times. The chain is built from TRBV14 and TRBJ2-3; 7 bases are shared with TRBD2. CDR1 is SGHDN, CDR2 FVKESK, per germline. The V gene end was trimmed by 5 bases and the J gene end by 6 bases; junction bases not matched to a gene: 5. CDR3 length equals 13 residues. The CDR3 reads CASSGGSHDTQYF. The CDR3, as DNA: TGTGCCAGCAGCGGCGGGAGCCACGATACGCAGTATTTT.

Only a few counts were recorded for this clonotype. The chain uses TRBV12-3 or TRBV12-4 and TRBJ2-3; 7 bases are a match to TRBD1. CDR3 size: 17 residues. Germline trimming cut 6 bases from V and 5 bases from J; bases unmatched to any gene: 17. CDR3 sequence: CASSQSTGSQQGDTQYF. DNA for the CDR3: TGTGCCAGCAGCCAATCGACAGGGTCTCAGCAGGGAGATACGCAGTATTTT.

This clonotype was observed a few times. Mismatch with germline at one junction end may stem from a read error. The chain recombines TRBV5-4 with TRBJ2-1, with TRBD2 matching 8 bases. CDR1 is SGHNT and CDR2 is YYREEE in the germline V gene (reference sequence). This CDR3 has 17 amino acids. The CDR3 nucleotides are TGTGCCAGCAGCCCAGGACTAGCTCCCTACTCCCACAATGAGCAGTTCTTC. This translates into CASSPGLAPYSHNEQFF.

This clonotype was picked up many times. The rearrangement joins TRBV7-2 to TRBJ2-3; D is undetermined. Germline V gene data show CDR1 as SGHTA and CDR2 as FQGNSA. V lost 0 bases, J lost 1 base, and 8 bases lay in between. CDR3 length: 15 residues. The CDR3 region is CASSLASWRTDTQYF. DNA for the CDR3: TGTGCCAGCAGCTTAGCTTCGTGGCGCACAGATACGCAGTATTTT.

V gene TRBV9 combines with J gene TRBJ2-5, with 9 bases that match TRBD2. The germline V gene has CDR1 SGDLS and CDR2 YYNGEE. Trimming at V came to 4 bases and at J to 2 bases, leaving 12 bases not matched to a gene. This CDR3 contains 17 residues. The CDR3 here is CASSQDRIAGVQETQYF. The CDR3 DNA sequence: TGTGCCAGCAGCCAAGATAGGATAGCGGGAGTTCAAGAGACCCAGTACTTC.

This clonotype occurred many times. This chain joins TRBV27 and TRBJ2-1; 7 nucleotides line up with TRBD1. The CDR3 length is 16 residues. Germline trimming cut 0 bases from V and 10 bases from J; bases unmatched to any gene: 12. CDR1 MNHEY and CDR2 SMNVEV come from the germline V gene (reference sequence). CDR3 in amino acids: CASSLSLDRLINEQFF. For the CDR3, the DNA is TGTGCCAGCAGTTTATCGTTGGACAGGTTAATCAACGAGCAGTTCTTC.

This chain links TRBV29-1 with TRBJ2-1, with 11 positions matching TRBD2. Trimming took 1 base from V and 9 from J; bases not matched to a gene: 2. This CDR3 has 13 residues. From germline, CDR1 is SQVTM and CDR2 ANQGSEA. This CDR3 is CSVEGLAGGEQFF. The CDR3 coding sequence is TGCAGCGTTGAAGGGCTAGCGGGGGGTGAGCAGTTCTTC.

This chain connects TRBV25-1 to TRBJ2-1, with no clear D. Trimming left V 3 bases short and J 7 bases short, with 7 bases between. Per germline, CDR1 MGHDK and CDR2 SYGVNS. This CDR3 contains 12 residues. The CDR3 coding sequence is TGTGCCAGCAGTGACGGTGTGAATGAGCAGTTCTTC. Amino acids: CASSDGVNEQFF.

This clonotype appeared many times. The rearrangement links TRBV4-1 to TRBJ2-3, with D unresolved. Germline CDR1 is MGHRA and CDR2 is YSYEKL. The CDR3 has 16 amino acids. V was shortened by 0 bases and J by 1 base, with 11 bases between the two germline ends. CDR3 protein: CASSQDFASRTDTQYF. CDR3 DNA sequence: TGCGCCAGCAGCCAAGATTTCGCCTCCCGCACAGATACGCAGTATTTT.

This clonotype was seen a few times. The chain carries TRBV28 and TRBJ1-2, with 9 bases identical to TRBD1. There are 15 residues in the CDR3. CDR1 is MDHEN and CDR2 is SYDVKM in the germline V gene. Germline trimming cut 3 bases from V and 2 bases from J; bases unmatched to any gene: 4. CDR3 residues: CASSFSGTGNYGYTF. The CDR3 DNA reads TGTGCCAGCAGTTTTTCCGGGACAGGGAACTATGGCTACACCTTC.

At least ten counts were recorded for this clonotype. The chain employs TRBV7-8 and TRBJ2-5; D may correspond to TRBD1 or TRBD2 (5 bases each). In germline, CDR1 is SGHVS, CDR2 FQNEAQ. With 5 bases removed from V and 0 bases from J, the gap between germline ends came to 13 bases. The CDR3 loop spans 15 amino acids. The DNA for the CDR3 is TGTGCCAGCAGCCCGGGGACGGGGTACCAAGAGACCCAGTACTTC. Translating it yields CASSPGTGYQETQYF.

At least ten counts were recorded for this clonotype. The chain links TRBV15 to TRBJ2-1; 9 nucleotides agree with TRBD2. The ends lost 0 bases at V and 6 bases at J; junction bases unmatched: 9. The CDR3 sequence is 17 residues long. Germline V gives CDR1 LNHNV, CDR2 YYDKDF (reference sequence). In nucleotides, the CDR3 is TGTGCCACCAGCAGAGATCTAGGTCTAGCGGGATCCAATGAGCAGTTCTTC. Its protein is CATSRDLGLAGSNEQFF.

This clonotype was counted at least ten times. V is TRBV10-3 and J is TRBJ2-5, with D perhaps TRBD1 (6 bases). V lost 6 bases to trimming and J lost 2 bases, with 7 bases between them. Germline CDR1 ENHRY, CDR2 SYGVKD. The CDR3 consists of 12 residues. Written as DNA, the CDR3 is TGTGCCATCAGCGGACAGCAAGAGACCCAGTACTTC. Protein sequence: CAISGQQETQYF.

This clonotype was found a few times. This chain connects TRBV7-9 to TRBJ2-2, with TRBD1 matching 7 bases. V trimming: 1 base; J trimming: 7 bases; junction bases outside the gene matches: 3. The CDR3 sequence is 14 residues long. Germline V gives CDR1 SEHNR, CDR2 FQNEAQ (reference sequence). CDR3 sequence reads: CASSLGQGIGELFF. The CDR3, as DNA: TGTGCCAGCAGCTTAGGACAGGGAATCGGGGAGCTGTTTTTT.

A word on this clonotype: A much larger clone differs by one base, so this may be a read error. The chain carries TRBV3-1 and TRBJ2-3; perhaps TRBD2 as D (6 bases). The germline V gene encodes CDR1 LGHDT and CDR2 YNNKEL (reference sequence). The CDR3 is made up of 15 amino acids. Trimming took off 4 bases at V and 2 bases at J, with 13 bases between the two ends. CDR3 coding DNA: TGTGCCAGCAGCCCAAGCGGGTTTAACACAGATACGCAGTATTTT. Protein product: CASSPSGFNTDTQYF.

The chain has TRBV29-1 and TRBJ2-2; possibly TRBD2 for D (6 bases). V was trimmed by 3 bases and J by 8 bases, leaving 13 bases between them. The CDR3 consists of 13 residues. Germline values: CDR1 SQVTM, CDR2 ANQGSEA. The chain's CDR3 is CSVDLLATGELFF. As DNA, the CDR3 is TGCAGCGTTGATCTCCTAGCGACGGGGGAGCTGTTTTTT.